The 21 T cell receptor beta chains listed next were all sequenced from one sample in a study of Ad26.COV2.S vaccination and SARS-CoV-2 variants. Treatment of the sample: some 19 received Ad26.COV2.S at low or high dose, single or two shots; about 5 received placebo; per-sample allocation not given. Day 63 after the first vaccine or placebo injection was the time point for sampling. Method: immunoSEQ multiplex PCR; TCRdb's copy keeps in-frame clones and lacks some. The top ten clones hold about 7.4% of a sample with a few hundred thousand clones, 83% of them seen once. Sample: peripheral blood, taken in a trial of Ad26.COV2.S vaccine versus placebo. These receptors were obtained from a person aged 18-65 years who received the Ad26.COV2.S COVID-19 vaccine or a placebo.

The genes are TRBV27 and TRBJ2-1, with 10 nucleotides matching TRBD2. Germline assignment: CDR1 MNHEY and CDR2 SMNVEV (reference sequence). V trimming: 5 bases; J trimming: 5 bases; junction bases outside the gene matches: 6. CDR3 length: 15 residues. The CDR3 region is CASSLGLAVNNEQFF. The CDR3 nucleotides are TGTGCCAGCAGTCTTGGACTAGCGGTTAACAATGAGCAGTTCTTC.

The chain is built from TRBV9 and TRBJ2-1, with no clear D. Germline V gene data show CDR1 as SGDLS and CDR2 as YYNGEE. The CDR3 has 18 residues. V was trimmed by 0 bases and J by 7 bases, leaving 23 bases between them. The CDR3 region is CASSVVGLDPRGYNEQFF. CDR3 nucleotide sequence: TGTGCCAGCAGCGTAGTTGGGTTGGATCCTCGTGGATATAATGAGCAGTTCTTC.

In DNA, the CDR3 is TGTGCCAGCAGTGCCTCGGGGGCTAGCGGGGTCCGGGATACGCAGTATTTT. Encoded protein: CASSASGASGVRDTQYF. J is TRBJ2-3 and V is TRBV28; TRBD2 agrees at 9 bases. J gave up 6 bases and V 5 bases, and 15 bases lay outside the gene matches. Germline CDR1 is MDHEN and CDR2 is SYDVKM. CDR3 length: 17 residues.

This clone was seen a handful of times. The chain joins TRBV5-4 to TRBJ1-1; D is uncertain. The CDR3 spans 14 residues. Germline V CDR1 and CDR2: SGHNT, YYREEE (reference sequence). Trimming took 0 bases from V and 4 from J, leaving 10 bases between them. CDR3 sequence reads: CASSLGEFGTEAFF. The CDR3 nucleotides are TGTGCCAGCAGCTTGGGGGAATTTGGCACTGAAGCTTTCTTT.

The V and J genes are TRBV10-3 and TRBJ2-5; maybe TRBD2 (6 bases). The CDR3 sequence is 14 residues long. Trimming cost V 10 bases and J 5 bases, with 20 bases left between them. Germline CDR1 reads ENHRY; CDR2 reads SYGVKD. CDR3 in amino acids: CATSPGETRETQYF. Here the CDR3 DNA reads TGTGCCACCAGCCCGGGAGAGACGAGGGAGACCCAGTACTTC.

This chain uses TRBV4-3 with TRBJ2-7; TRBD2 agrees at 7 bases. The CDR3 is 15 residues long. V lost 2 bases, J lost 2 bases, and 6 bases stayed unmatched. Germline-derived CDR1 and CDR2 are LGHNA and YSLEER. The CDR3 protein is CASSQTWGGAYEQYF. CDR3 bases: TGCGCCAGCAGCCAAACGTGGGGGGGGGCCTACGAGCAGTACTTC.

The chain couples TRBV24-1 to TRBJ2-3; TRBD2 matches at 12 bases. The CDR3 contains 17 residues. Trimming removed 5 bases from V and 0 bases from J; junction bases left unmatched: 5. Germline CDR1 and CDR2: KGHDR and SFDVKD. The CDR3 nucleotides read TGTGCCACCAGTGGGACTAGCGGGAACCCTAGCACAGATACGCAGTATTTT. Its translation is CATSGTSGNPSTDTQYF.

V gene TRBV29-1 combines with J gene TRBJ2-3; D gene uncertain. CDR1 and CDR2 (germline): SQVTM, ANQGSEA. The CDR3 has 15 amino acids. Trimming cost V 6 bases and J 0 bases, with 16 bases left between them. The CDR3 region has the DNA TGCAGCGTCTGCCCCGAGACAACGAGCACAGATACGCAGTATTTT. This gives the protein CSVCPETTSTDTQYF.

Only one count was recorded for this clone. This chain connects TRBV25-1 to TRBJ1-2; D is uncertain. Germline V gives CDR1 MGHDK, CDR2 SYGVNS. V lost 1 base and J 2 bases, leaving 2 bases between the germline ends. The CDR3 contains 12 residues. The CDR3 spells CASSELNYGYTF. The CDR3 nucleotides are TGTGCCAGCAGTGAATTAAACTATGGCTACACCTTC.

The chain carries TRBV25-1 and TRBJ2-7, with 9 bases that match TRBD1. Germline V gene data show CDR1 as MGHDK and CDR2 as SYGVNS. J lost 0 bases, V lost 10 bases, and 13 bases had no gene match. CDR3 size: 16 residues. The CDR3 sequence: CAIYDRGFFLSYEQYF. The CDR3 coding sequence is TGTGCCATCTACGACAGGGGGTTTTTCCTCTCCTACGAGCAGTACTTC.

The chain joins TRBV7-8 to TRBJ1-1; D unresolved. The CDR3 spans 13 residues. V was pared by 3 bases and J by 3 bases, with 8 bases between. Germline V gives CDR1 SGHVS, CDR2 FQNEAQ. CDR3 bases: TGTGCCAGCAGCTTTGGTAGGGACACTGAAGCTTTCTTT. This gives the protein CASSFGRDTEAFF.

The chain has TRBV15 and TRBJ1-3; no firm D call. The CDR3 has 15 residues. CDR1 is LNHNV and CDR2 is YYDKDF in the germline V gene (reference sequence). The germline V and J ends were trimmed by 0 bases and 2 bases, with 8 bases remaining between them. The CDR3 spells CATSRDGVPGNTIYF. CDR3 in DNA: TGTGCCACCAGCAGAGACGGGGTCCCTGGAAACACCATATATTTT. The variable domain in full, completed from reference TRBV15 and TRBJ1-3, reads DAMVIQNPRYQVTQFGKPVTLSCSQTLNHNVMYWYQQKSSQAPKLLFHYYDKDFNNEADTPDNFQSRRPNTSFCFLDIRSPGLGDTAMYLCATSRDGVPGNTIYFGEGSWLTVV.

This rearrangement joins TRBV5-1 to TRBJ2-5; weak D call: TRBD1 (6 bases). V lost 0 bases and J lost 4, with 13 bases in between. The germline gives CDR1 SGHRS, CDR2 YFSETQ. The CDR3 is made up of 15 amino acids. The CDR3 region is CASSLGARGLETQYF. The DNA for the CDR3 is TGCGCCAGCAGCTTGGGGGCTAGGGGGTTAGAGACCCAGTACTTC.

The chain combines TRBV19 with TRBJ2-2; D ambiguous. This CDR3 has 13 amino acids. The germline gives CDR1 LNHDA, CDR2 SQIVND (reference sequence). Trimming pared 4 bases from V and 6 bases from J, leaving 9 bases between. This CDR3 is CASSTPWSGELFF. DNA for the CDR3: TGTGCCAGTAGTACCCCGTGGTCCGGGGAGCTGTTTTTT. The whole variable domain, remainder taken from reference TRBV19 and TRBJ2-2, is DGGITQSPKYLFRKEGQNVTLSCEQNLNHDAMYWYRQDPGQGLRLIYYSQIVNDFQKGDIAEGYSVSREKKESFPLTVTSAQKNPTAFYLCASSTPWSGELFFGEGSRLTVL.

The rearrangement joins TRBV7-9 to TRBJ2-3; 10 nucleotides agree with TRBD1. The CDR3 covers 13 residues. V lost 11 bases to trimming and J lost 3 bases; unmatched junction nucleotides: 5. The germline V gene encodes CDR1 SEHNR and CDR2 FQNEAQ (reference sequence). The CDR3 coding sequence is TGTGCCCGGACAGGGGGTGGTACAGATACGCAGTATTTT. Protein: CARTGGGTDTQYF.

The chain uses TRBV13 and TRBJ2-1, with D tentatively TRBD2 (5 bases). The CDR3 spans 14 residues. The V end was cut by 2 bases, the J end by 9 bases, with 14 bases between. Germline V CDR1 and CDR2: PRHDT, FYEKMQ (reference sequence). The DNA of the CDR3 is TGTGCCAGCAGCTTATTGGGCCTAGCCTTTGAGCAGTTCTTC. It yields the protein CASSLLGLAFEQFF.

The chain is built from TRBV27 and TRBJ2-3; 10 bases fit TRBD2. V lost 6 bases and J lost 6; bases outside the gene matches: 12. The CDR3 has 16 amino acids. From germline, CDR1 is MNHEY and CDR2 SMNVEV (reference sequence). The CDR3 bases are TGTGCCAGCAGGCCTAGCGGGGGAGTTTGGACGGATACGCAGTATTTT. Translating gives CASRPSGGVWTDTQYF.

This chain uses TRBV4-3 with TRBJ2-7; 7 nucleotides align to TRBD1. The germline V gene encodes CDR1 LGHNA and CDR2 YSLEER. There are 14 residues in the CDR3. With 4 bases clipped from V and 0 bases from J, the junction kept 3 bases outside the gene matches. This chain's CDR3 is CASSPWDSSYEQYF. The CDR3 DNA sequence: TGCGCCAGCAGCCCTTGGGACAGCTCCTACGAGCAGTACTTC.

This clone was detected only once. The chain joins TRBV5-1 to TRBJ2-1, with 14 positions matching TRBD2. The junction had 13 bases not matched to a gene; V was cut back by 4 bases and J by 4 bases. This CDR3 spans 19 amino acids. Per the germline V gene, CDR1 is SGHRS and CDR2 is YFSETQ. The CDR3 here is CASSPGTSGRGIAYNEQFF. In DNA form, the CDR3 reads TGCGCCAGCAGCCCTGGGACTAGCGGGAGAGGGATAGCGTACAATGAGCAGTTCTTC.

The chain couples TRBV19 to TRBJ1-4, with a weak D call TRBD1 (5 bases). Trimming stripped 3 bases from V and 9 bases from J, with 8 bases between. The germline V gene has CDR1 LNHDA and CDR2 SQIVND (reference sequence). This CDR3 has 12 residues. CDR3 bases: TGTGCCAGTAGTATCGGGGGGAAAAAACTGTTTTTT. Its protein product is CASSIGGKKLFF. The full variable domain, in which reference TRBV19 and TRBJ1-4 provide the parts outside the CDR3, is DGGITQSPKYLFRKEGQNVTLSCEQNLNHDAMYWYRQDPGQGLRLIYYSQIVNDFQKGDIAEGYSVSREKKESFPLTVTSAQKNPTAFYLCASSIGGKKLFFGSGTQLSVL.

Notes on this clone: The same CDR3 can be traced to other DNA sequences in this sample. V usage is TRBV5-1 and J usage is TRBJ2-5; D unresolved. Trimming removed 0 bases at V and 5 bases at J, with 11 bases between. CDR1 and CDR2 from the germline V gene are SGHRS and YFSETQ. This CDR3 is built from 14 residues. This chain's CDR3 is CASSLVGRGETQYF. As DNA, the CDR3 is TGCGCCAGCAGCTTGGTAGGACGTGGGGAGACCCAGTACTTC.